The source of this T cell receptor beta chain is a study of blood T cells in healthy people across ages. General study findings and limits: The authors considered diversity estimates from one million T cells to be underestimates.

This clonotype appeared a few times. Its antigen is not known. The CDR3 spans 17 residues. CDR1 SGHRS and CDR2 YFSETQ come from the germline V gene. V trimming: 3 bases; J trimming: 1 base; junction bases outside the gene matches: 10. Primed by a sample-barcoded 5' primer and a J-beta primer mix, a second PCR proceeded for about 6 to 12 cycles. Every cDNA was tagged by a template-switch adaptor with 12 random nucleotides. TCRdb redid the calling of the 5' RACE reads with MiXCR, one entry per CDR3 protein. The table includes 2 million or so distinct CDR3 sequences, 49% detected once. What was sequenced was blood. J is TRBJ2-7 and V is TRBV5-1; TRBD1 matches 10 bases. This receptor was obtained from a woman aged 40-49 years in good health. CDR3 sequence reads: CASSYGPRDRGSYEQYF. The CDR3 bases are TGCGCCAGCAGCTATGGGCCCCGGGACAGGGGTTCCTACGAGCAGTACTTC.